This is a list of T cell receptor beta chains from one sample in a study of OX40 agonist ivuxolimab in advanced cancers. Assay used: immunoSEQ multiplex PCR; TCRdb lists only in-frame clones, some missing. This sample has roughly 76,000 clones, with 84% found just once. The starting material was CD4+ or CD8+ T cells sorted from blood, obtained in a trial of the OX40 agonist ivuxolimab. The receptors shown here come from an adult with an advanced solid tumor such as melanoma, head and neck, liver or kidney cancer. CDR3s include the opening cysteine and the closing phenylalanine or tryptophan. The D gene is left open where the match is weak. Clone size is not always given. Where it is, it says once, few, many or a class for expanded clones.

J gene	D gene	clone size	V gene	CDR3 DNA	CDR3 protein
TRBJ1-2	NA	NA	TRBV6-5	TGTGCCAGCAACCCCCGACAGGATGACTATGGCTACACCTTC	CASNPRQDDYGYTF
TRBJ1-2	NA	NA	TRBV5-1	TGCGCCAGCAGCCCCGGTGAGCGGGGCTACACCTTC	CASSPGERGYTF
TRBJ1-2	NA	NA	TRBV28	TGTGCCAGCAGTTTTGGACGAGCCTACTATGGCTACACCTTC	CASSFGRAYYGYTF
TRBJ1-5	NA	NA	TRBV6-6	TGTGCCAGCAGGACGGGGACCTTACTTACTCCGCATTTT	CASRTGTLLTPHF
TRBJ1-5	NA	NA	TRBV7-8	TGTGCCAGCACCCATTCCAGGAGGGATCAGCCCCAGCATTTT	CASTHSRRDQPQHF
TRBJ2-1	NA	NA	TRBV5-1	TGCGCCAGCAGCAACGAAGTAGGTGGTGAGCAGTTCTTC	CASSNEVGGEQFF
TRBJ1-4	NA	NA	TRBV11-2	TGTGCCAGCAGCCCAGGGGAGGGAACTAATGAAAAACTGTTTTTT	CASSPGEGTNEKLFF
TRBJ1-2	NA	NA	TRBV5-1	TGCGCCAGCAGCTTGGGTTCTGGGGATCTTGGCTACACCTTC	CASSLGSGDLGYTF
TRBJ1-6	NA	NA	TRBV9	TGTGCCAGCAGTGGGGGCTCCTATAATTCACCCCTCCACTTT	CASSGGSYNSPLHF
TRBJ2-1	NA	once	TRBV30	TGTGCCTGGAGTCCACCGAACTTGGATGAGCAGTTCTTC	CAWSPPNLDEQFF
TRBJ2-1	TRBD2	NA	TRBV29-1	TGCAGCCCCACAAGCGGGAGAGATGAGCAGTTCTTC	CSPTSGRDEQFF
TRBJ2-7	TRBD1	NA	TRBV10-3	TGTGCCACACAACCCGATGGGACAGTGCCCTACGAGCAGTACTTC	CATQPDGTVPYEQYF
TRBJ1-2	NA	NA	TRBV4-1	TGCGCCAGCAGCCAAGGTCAGACAGGCAATAACTATGGCTACACCTTC	CASSQGQTGNNYGYTF
TRBJ1-3	NA	NA	TRBV4-1	TGCGCCAGCAGCCAAGATTCAGGGGCTAGGGGAAACACCATATATTTT	CASSQDSGARGNTIYF
TRBJ1-1	NA	NA	TRBV12-5	TGTGCTAGTGGTTTGGTACTAACTGAAGCTTTCTTT	CASGLVLTEAFF
TRBJ2-3	NA	NA	TRBV27	TGTGCCAGCAGTTTTGGCGATACGCAGTATTTT	CASSFGDTQYF
TRBJ1-3	TRBD1	NA	TRBV19	TGTGCCAGTAGTACCGCTTGGACAGGGGCTGGAAACACCATATATTTT	CASSTAWTGAGNTIYF
TRBJ2-3	NA	once	TRBV28	TGTGCCAGCAGTTATCAGGTTAGCACAGATACGCAGTATTTT	CASSYQVSTDTQYF
TRBJ1-6	NA	NA	TRBV6-5	TGTGCCAGCAGACGGCCGGGACAACCTAATTCACCCCTCCACTTT	CASRRPGQPNSPLHF
TRBJ2-2	NA	once	TRBV10-3	TGTGCCATCAAGGGGGACTTCCTCCGTAACACCGGGGAGCTGTTTTTT	CAIKGDFLRNTGELFF
TRBJ2-1	NA	NA	TRBV27	TGTGCCAGCAGCCCCCCCGGGCCGGCCGGGTACAATGAGCAGTTCTTC	CASSPPGPAGYNEQFF
TRBJ1-2	NA	NA	TRBV9	TGTGCCAGCAGCGTAGCCGTGGACTATGGCTACACCTTC	CASSVAVDYGYTF
TRBJ2-7	TRBD1	NA	TRBV6-1	TGTGCCAGCTACCGGGACAGATCCTACGAGCAGTACTTC	CASYRDRSYEQYF
TRBJ1-6	TRBD1	NA	TRBV7-2	TGTGCCAGCAGCTACTGGGACAGAATTAATTCACCCCTCCACTTT	CASSYWDRINSPLHF
TRBJ1-4	NA	NA	TRBV28	TGTGCCAGCAGTTCCCGATATATAGACGAAAAACTGTTTTTT	CASSSRYIDEKLFF
TRBJ2-7	NA	NA	TRBV30	TGTGCCTGGAGTGACAGGGACGAGCAGTACTTC	CAWSDRDEQYF
TRBJ1-2	NA	NA	TRBV21-1	TGTGCCAGCAGCAATAGGGGAGTGTATGGCTACACCTTC	CASSNRGVYGYTF
TRBJ2-7	NA	NA	TRBV2	TGTGCCAGCAGTGTGGGCGCAGGGTCGTACGAGCAGTACTTC	CASSVGAGSYEQYF
TRBJ2-7	NA	NA	TRBV5-1	TGCGCCAGCAGCCCCAGGGTTGACAGCTCCTACGAGCAGTACTTC	CASSPRVDSSYEQYF
TRBJ2-2	NA	NA	TRBV18	TGTGCCAGCTCACCACCGACCGGGGAGCTGTTTTTT	CASSPPTGELFF
TRBJ2-3	TRBD2	NA	TRBV5-4	TGTGCCAGCCACTCTAGCGGGGGCACAGATACGCAGTATTTT	CASHSSGGTDTQYF
TRBJ1-1	NA	NA	TRBV19	TGTGCCAGTACCGGAGAGACAGTAGGTAACACTGAAGCTTTCTTT	CASTGETVGNTEAFF
TRBJ2-7	NA	NA	TRBV19	TGTGCCAGTAGTATAGGAAAAGGGGGATACGAGCAGTACTTC	CASSIGKGGYEQYF
TRBJ2-2	NA	NA	TRBV7-9	TGTGCCAGCAGGATTATAAGCACCGGGGAGCTGTTTTTT	CASRIISTGELFF
TRBJ2-1	TRBD2	once	TRBV7-9	TGTGCCAGCAGCCTTCTTTTCCGGGACTACAAATACAATGAGCAGTTCTTC	CASSLLFRDYKYNEQFF
TRBJ1-2	NA	once	TRBV7-2	TGTGCCAGCAGCTTCAGGGGAGATAGCTATGGCTACACCTTC	CASSFRGDSYGYTF
TRBJ2-5	TRBD1	many	TRBV27	TGTGCCAGCAGTTCCCCCGACAGGGGGGGAGAGACCCAGTACTTC	CASSSPDRGGETQYF
TRBJ2-1	TRBD1	NA	TRBV11-2	TGTGCCAGCAGCTTAGAACCGGGACAGAACTACAATGAGCAGTTCTTC	CASSLEPGQNYNEQFF
TRBJ2-2	NA	once	TRBV6-5	TGTGCCAGCAGTCCAGGGTTGGCCACCGGGGAGCTGTTTTTT	CASSPGLATGELFF
TRBJ2-2	TRBD1	NA	TRBV30	TGTGCCTGGAAGGGGACAGCCTACACCGGGGAGCTGTTTTTT	CAWKGTAYTGELFF
TRBJ1-2	TRBD1	NA	TRBV7-8	TGTGCCAGCAGCTTAATGGAGGGAGGGGGCAGAAAAGGCTACACCTTC	CASSLMEGGGRKGYTF
TRBJ2-3	TRBD2	NA	TRBV7-2	TGTGCCAGCAGCTTAGGTGCGGCGGGGGGCCTCACAGATACGCAGTATTTT	CASSLGAAGGLTDTQYF
TRBJ2-2	TRBD1	NA	TRBV11-2	TGTGCCAGCAGCGGACAGGGGGCCCTGAACACCGGGGAGCTGTTTTTT	CASSGQGALNTGELFF
TRBJ2-6	NA	NA	TRBV28	TGTGCCAGCAGTTTATTCAGGGTCTCTGGGGCCAACGTCCTGACTTTC	CASSLFRVSGANVLTF
TRBJ1-3	TRBD1	NA	TRBV4-1	TGCGCCAGCAGCCAAAGGACAGGGTATTCGTCTGGAAACACCATATATTTT	CASSQRTGYSSGNTIYF
TRBJ2-4	NA	NA	TRBV5-1	TGCGCCAGCAGCGAAGGACAGCACATTCAGTACTTC	CASSEGQHIQYF
TRBJ1-5	NA	NA	TRBV28	TGTGCCAGCAGTTTGGGGAATAGTAGGAGCAATCAGCCCCAGCATTTT	CASSLGNSRSNQPQHF
TRBJ1-4	NA	NA	TRBV9	TGTGCCAGCAGCGGTAGCGAGGGAACTAATGAAAAACTGTTTTTT	CASSGSEGTNEKLFF
TRBJ1-2	NA	once	TRBV7-2	TGTGCCAGCAGCTCAGGGAGGGACTATGGCTACACCTTC	CASSSGRDYGYTF
TRBJ2-1	TRBD1	NA	TRBV5-4	TGTGCCAGCAGCGATAGACAGGGGAGTGAGCAGTTCTTC	CASSDRQGSEQFF
TRBJ2-7	TRBD2	NA	TRBV6-5	TGTGCCAGCAGTTACTCGACTAGCGGGAGTGGCGAGCAGTACTTC	CASSYSTSGSGEQYF
TRBJ2-2	NA	few	TRBV2	TGTGCCAGCAGTAGCGGGCTTTTCTCCGGGGAGCTGTTTTTT	CASSSGLFSGELFF
TRBJ1-1	TRBD1	few	TRBV5-4	TGTGCCAGCAGCCCGGGACAGGCGAACACTGAAGCTTTCTTT	CASSPGQANTEAFF
TRBJ2-1	NA	NA	TRBV27	TGTGCCAGCAGTTTAGAGCGTGGGCGCTCCTACAATGAGCAGTTCTTC	CASSLERGRSYNEQFF
TRBJ1-4	NA	NA	TRBV6-6	TGTGCCAGCAGTTACGTCCAGGGGAGGGAAAAACTGTTTTTT	CASSYVQGREKLFF
TRBJ1-4	TRBD1	NA	TRBV9	TGTGCCAGCAGCGTAGGGGGGGACAGTAACGAAAAACTGTTTTTT	CASSVGGDSNEKLFF
TRBJ2-7	TRBD2	NA	TRBV6-5	TGTGCCAGCAGCTCTCTAGCGGCCTTCTACGAGCAGTACTTC	CASSSLAAFYEQYF
TRBJ1-2	TRBD1	NA	TRBV6-5	TGTGCCAGCAGTCCCTCGGACAGGGATGGCTACACCTTC	CASSPSDRDGYTF
TRBJ2-1	NA	NA	TRBV5-1	TGCGCCAGCAGCTTGGTAGCGGACCCCTTCGATGAGCAGTTCTTC	CASSLVADPFDEQFF